This TCR beta chain appears in the sequencing data of a study of blood T cell repertoires in COVID-19. The overall study: The study drew acute and convalescent COVID-19 samples from the United States, Italy and Spain. Sample material is recorded as cDNA or gDNA derived from T cells, B-cell-depleted T cells, or PBMCs.

Source study methods: Nucleated cell number was recorded as an estimate derived from reference gene primer amplification. Sequencing was performed with immunoSEQ multiplex PCR; in TCRdb, only in-frame clones are kept and a portion is missing. V and J calls and clone size are copied from that table; D and trimming were computed from the DNA. The sample yields 220,000 or so clones, 80% to 90% seen once. CDR3 length: 15 amino acids. V trimming: 3 bases; J trimming: 1 base; junction bases outside the gene matches: 4. Germline CDR1 and CDR2: SGHKS and YYEKEE (reference sequence). The sequenced material came from peripheral blood. The TCR comes from a man over 45 who had recovered from COVID-19. The rearrangement links TRBV5-5 to TRBJ2-7, with 10 bases that match TRBD2. CDR3: CASSWGTSESYEQYF. The CDR3 nucleotides are TGTGCCAGCAGCTGGGGGACTAGCGAATCCTACGAGCAGTACTTC.